Following are 32 T cell receptor beta chains from one sample sequenced in a study of metastatic and nonmetastatic thyroid tumors. Each patient came to thyroid surgery without any prior treatment (of any kind). TCRdb re-called the PCR reads through MiXCR. The sample gives 64,000 or so clones, roughly 15% of which show up once; roughly a tenth is in the top ten. The sequencing sample was made of blood. The receptors here all came from a male donor with papillary thyroid cancer or a benign thyroid nodule (not recorded which). Some clones in this sample may be carry-over from other donors' samples.

Ten or more counts support this clone. The rearrangement joins TRBV28 to TRBJ1-4; D remains ambiguous. The CDR3 loop spans 16 amino acids. Per germline, CDR1 MDHEN and CDR2 SYDVKM. V was cut by 3 bases and J by 0 bases, with 11 bases left in between. In DNA, the CDR3 is TGTGCCAGCAGTTTGCCGCGGGAGCCAACTAATGAAAAACTGTTTTTT. It specifies CASSLPREPTNEKLFF.

Comments on this clone: A much larger clone differs by one base, so this may be a read error. V and J are TRBV9 and TRBJ2-5, with TRBD2 matching over 8 bases. Germline CDR1 SGDLS, CDR2 YYNGEE. The CDR3 has 12 residues. The CDR3: CASSAGGENQYF. The DNA of the CDR3 is TGTGCCAGCAGCGCGGGGGGGGAGAACCAGTACTTC.

This clone was counted ten times or more. The same CDR3 arises from other DNA sequences in this sample as well. This chain connects TRBV15 to TRBJ2-5; 11 bases fit TRBD1. CDR3 length: 16 residues. The V gene end was trimmed by 5 bases and the J gene end by 0 bases; junction bases not matched to a gene: 5. In germline, CDR1 is LNHNV, CDR2 YYDKDF (reference sequence). The CDR3 spells CATSHPGQGDQETQYF. CDR3 sequence (DNA): TGTGCCACCAGCCACCCGGGACAGGGGGACCAAGAGACCCAGTACTTC.

As for this clone: Since no conserved phenylalanine or tryptophan closes the CDR3, a read error is the likely cause. This chain connects TRBV9 to TRBJ1-2; no clear D. This CDR3 has 12 amino acids. Trimming pared 5 bases from V and 8 bases from J, leaving 13 bases between. Germline CDR1 and CDR2: SGDLS and YYNGEE. In DNA, the CDR3 is TGTGCCAGCAGTAGTGAGTTATTGGGCTACACCTCC. The encoded protein is CASSSELLGYTS.

A word on this clone: A much larger clone lies one base from this, so it may be a read error. The rearrangement links TRBV5-4 to TRBJ2-3; TRBD2 agrees at 10 bases. The CDR3 is 18 amino acids. Germline V lookup: CDR1 SGHNT, CDR2 YYREEE (reference sequence). V shed 6 bases and J 3 bases; nucleotides not matched to a gene: 16. For the CDR3, the DNA is TGTGCCAGCACCTATGGACTAGCGGTCCCCGGAGGAACAGATACGCAGTATTTT. Protein: CASTYGLAVPGGTDTQYF. The full variable domain, rest sourced from reference TRBV5-4 and TRBJ2-3, is ETGVTQSPTHLIKTRGQQVTLRCSSQSGHNTVSWYQQALGQGPQFIFQYYREEENGRGNFPPRFSGLQFPNYSSELNVNALELDDSALYLCASTYGLAVPGGTDTQYFGPGTRLTVL.

This clone was observed many times. This may come from a read error, since a much larger clone is one base off. Given the absence of the conserved phenylalanine or tryptophan at the CDR3 end, a read error is likely. Different DNA sequences within this sample yield the same CDR3. V is TRBV6-1 and J is TRBJ2-1; possibly TRBD2 for D (5 bases). The CDR3 runs 14 residues. Trimming shortened V by 4 bases and J by 8 bases, and 15 bases separated the two germline ends. Germline-derived CDR1 and CDR2 are MNHNS and SASEGT. Here the CDR3 DNA reads TGTGCCAGCAGTGTGGACCTTGTGAGGGATGAGCAGTTCCTC. It encodes CASSVDLVRDEQFL.

This clone was seen many times. The rearrangement links TRBV11-2 to TRBJ2-7; TRBD1 matches at 8 bases. Unmatched junction bases numbered 4, after V lost 3 bases and J lost 6 bases. The CDR3 loop spans 13 amino acids. Germline-derived CDR1 and CDR2 are SGHAT and FQNNGV. The DNA for the CDR3 is TGTGCCAGCAGCTTTAGGACAGGGTTCGAGCAGTACTTC. It is translated as CASSFRTGFEQYF.

This clone was seen repeatedly, ten times or more. The V gene is TRBV2, the J gene TRBJ1-3; 9 nucleotides match TRBD1. The CDR3 consists of 16 residues. J lost 4 bases, V lost 7 bases, and 11 bases had no gene match. Germline V gene sequence: CDR1 SNHLY, CDR2 FYNNEI. CDR3 bases: TGTGCCAGCAACCCGGACAGGGGACGCACGGGAAACACCATATATTTT. Protein sequence: CASNPDRGRTGNTIYF.

There are a few counts of this clone. This sequence joins TRBV24-1 and TRBJ2-7; D uncertain. The CDR3 is 14 amino acids. V gave up 8 bases and J gave up 3 bases, with 16 bases separating them. Germline V gene sequence: CDR1 KGHDR, CDR2 SFDVKD. CDR3 residues: CATIFSSFYYEQYV. In DNA form, the CDR3 reads TGTGCCACCATTTTCTCTAGTTTTTACTACGAGCAGTACGTC.

This clone has a single count. The chain has TRBV11-2 and TRBJ2-3; 12 bases line up with TRBD2. V lost 1 base and J lost 6; bases outside the gene matches: 5. CDR1 and CDR2 from the germline V gene are SGHAT and FQNNGV. This CDR3 has 16 residues. CDR3 coding DNA: TGTGCCAGCAGCTTAGGGACTAGCGGGGCCGGGGATACGCAGTATTTT. Translated, it gives CASSLGTSGAGDTQYF.

This clone has at least ten counts. This rearrangement joins TRBV7-8 to TRBJ2-7; TRBD2 aligns across 13 bases. The CDR3 runs 16 residues. Germline V gene sequence: CDR1 SGHVS, CDR2 FQNEAQ. V gave up 3 bases and J gave up 3 bases; unmatched junction bases: 5. CDR3 bases: TGTGCCAGCAGCTTCAAGACTAGCGGGGGGTTCTACGAGCAGTACTTC. Its protein product is CASSFKTSGGFYEQYF.

This clone appeared many times. This sequence joins TRBV24-1 and TRBJ2-6; 7 nucleotides match TRBD1. V shed 4 bases and J 4 bases; nucleotides not matched to a gene: 9. CDR1 is KGHDR and CDR2 is SFDVKD in the germline V gene. This CDR3 comprises 17 residues. CDR3 amino acids: CATSDDRARSGANVLTF. The CDR3 DNA follows: TGTGCCACCAGTGACGACAGGGCCCGGTCCGGGGCCAACGTCCTGACTTTC.

About this clone: A single base separates this from a much larger clone, so it may be a read error. The chain combines TRBV20-1 with TRBJ2-3; D is uncertain. Trimming took 0 bases from V and 4 from J, leaving 8 bases between them. The CDR3 loop spans 13 amino acids. Germline V gives CDR1 DFQATT, CDR2 SNEGSKA (reference sequence). CDR3 DNA: TGCAGTGCTAGAGAACTATCCCCAGATACGCAGTATTTT. It is translated as CSARELSPDTQYF.

Note on this clone: A much larger clone lies one base from this, so it may be a read error. The chain has TRBV2 and TRBJ2-5; D is unresolved. The CDR3 sequence is 18 residues long. V was clipped by 3 bases and J by 0 bases, with 20 bases between them. Germline V gene sequence: CDR1 SNHLY, CDR2 FYNNEI. In DNA form, the CDR3 reads TGTGCCAGCAGTGAGTATGTTGTTGGCAGATCGTACCAAGAGACCCAGTACTTC. This translates into CASSEYVVGRSYQETQYF.

In regard to this clone: This may arise from a read error, as a much more abundant clone is one base away. The chain is built from TRBV18 and TRBJ2-1, with D perhaps matching TRBD2 (6 bases). CDR1 and CDR2 from the germline V gene are KGHSH and LQKENI. This CDR3 has 17 amino acids. CDR3 residues: CASSPGGPSSSYNGQFF. CDR3 in DNA: TGTGCCAGCTCACCAGGAGGGCCCTCAAGCTCCTACAATGGGCAGTTCTTC.

At least ten counts were recorded for this clone. In nucleotides, the CDR3 is TGCGCCAGCAGCTTGGACGACGCAGATACGCAGTATTTT. Translated, it gives CASSLDDADTQYF. The gene calls are TRBV5-1 and TRBJ2-3; D unresolved. With 0 bases removed from V and 4 bases from J, the gap between germline ends came to 6 bases. Germline CDR1 is SGHRS and CDR2 is YFSETQ. The CDR3 has 13 amino acids. Based on the CDR3 plus reference TRBV5-1 and TRBJ2-3, the full variable domain is KAGVTQTPRYLIKTRGQQVTLSCSPISGHRSVSWYQQTPGQGLQFLFEYFSETQRNKGNFPGRFSGRQFSNSRSEMNVSTLELGDSALYLCASSLDDADTQYFGPGTRLTVL.

About this clone itself: This clone may be a read error of a much larger clone one base away. The chain joins TRBV5-6 to TRBJ2-5; no reliable D call. CDR1 and CDR2 (germline): SGHDT, YYEEEE. CDR3 length: 12 amino acids. CDR3 sequence reads: CASNLAIETQYF. The CDR3 DNA follows: TGTGCCAGCAACTTGGCAATAGAGACCCAGTACTTC.

This clone was seen repeatedly, ten times or more. The chain employs TRBV25-1 and TRBJ2-4; D gene uncertain. V was trimmed by 1 base and J by 3 bases, leaving 10 bases between them. The CDR3 extends over 15 amino acids. Germline CDR1 MGHDK, CDR2 SYGVNS. In DNA form, the CDR3 reads TGTGCCAGCAGTGAATTGGGTAGTGACAAAAACATTCAGTACTTC. Translated: CASSELGSDKNIQYF. Based on the CDR3 plus reference TRBV25-1 and TRBJ2-4, the full variable domain is EADIYQTPRYLVIGTGKKITLECSQTMGHDKMYWYQQDPGMELHLIHYSYGVNSTEKGDLSSESTVSRIRTEHFPLTLESARPSHTSQYLCASSELGSDKNIQYFGAGTRLSVL.

This clone was recorded many times. V is TRBV25-1 and J is TRBJ1-2, with 7 bases aligning to TRBD1. The CDR3 contains 13 residues. V lost 8 bases to trimming and J lost 2 bases; unmatched junction nucleotides: 5. Germline V gene lookup returns CDR1 MGHDK and CDR2 SYGVNS. CDR3 sequence reads: CASLGQWNYGYTF. CDR3 DNA: TGTGCCAGCCTGGGACAGTGGAACTATGGCTACACCTTC.

This clone was seen at least ten times. This rearrangement joins TRBV6-1 to TRBJ1-5; D gene unclear. This CDR3 is built from 12 residues. V was cut by 8 bases and J by 0 bases, with 5 bases left in between. Germline values: CDR1 MNHNS, CDR2 SASEGT. This chain's CDR3 is CASGVSNQPQHF. The DNA of the CDR3 is TGTGCCAGCGGCGTTAGCAATCAGCCCCAGCATTTT.

Notes on this clone: This same CDR3 is encoded by further DNA sequences in the sample. J is TRBJ2-1 and V is TRBV6-1; TRBD1 is a possible D gene (5 bases). CDR1 and CDR2 from the germline V gene are MNHNS and SASEGT. The CDR3 extends over 16 amino acids. V was pared by 4 bases and J by 6 bases, with 19 bases between. Here the CDR3 DNA reads TGTGCCAGCAGTGCTACCGGTACAGGAATATTCAATGAGCAGTTCTTC. Translating gives CASSATGTGIFNEQFF.

This clone came up a few times. A clone one base away is much larger, so this may be a read error. This sample includes further DNA sequences coding for the same CDR3. V and J are TRBV10-2 and TRBJ2-3; D is uncertain. CDR1 and CDR2 from the germline V gene are WSHSY and SAAADI. V gave up 4 bases and J gave up 0 bases, with 14 bases separating them. CDR3 length: 16 residues. The CDR3 sequence: CASSGPKELSTDTQYF. DNA of the CDR3: TGCGCCAGCAGTGGACCCAAAGAGCTTAGCACAGATACGCAGTATTTT.

This clone was seen at least ten times. This chain connects TRBV24-1 to TRBJ2-5, with 7 bases aligning to TRBD1. CDR1 and CDR2 from the germline V gene are KGHDR and SFDVKD. The trim removed 3 bases at V and 1 base at J, leaving 1 base unmatched. The CDR3 is made up of 14 amino acids. The CDR3 loop is CATSDPGGQETQYF. The CDR3 bases are TGTGCCACCAGTGATCCAGGGGGCCAAGAGACCCAGTACTTC.

This clone was detected ten times or more. The V and J genes are TRBV20-1 and TRBJ1-2; 7 bases line up with TRBD1. Germline V gene sequence: CDR1 DFQATT, CDR2 SNEGSKA (reference sequence). The CDR3 has 15 amino acids. V lost 0 bases, J lost 4 bases, and 8 bases stayed unmatched. The CDR3 sequence: CSARDAEGAGYGYTF. CDR3 nucleotide sequence: TGCAGTGCTAGAGATGCGGAGGGGGCTGGCTATGGCTACACCTTC.

With respect to this clone: A read error may explain this, as a much larger clone is one base away. J is TRBJ2-2 and V is TRBV5-8; possibly TRBD2 for D (5 bases). The CDR3 consists of 13 residues. Germline CDR1 reads SGHTS; CDR2 reads YDEGEE. The CDR3, as DNA: TGTGCCAGCAGCCTACTAGAGGCCGGGGAGCTGCTTTTT. Translation gives CASSLLEAGELLF.

Concerning this clone: Sequence at one end of the junction differs from germline and may be a read error. The genes are TRBV10-2 and TRBJ1-5, with D perhaps TRBD1 (6 bases). The germline CDR1 and CDR2 sequences are WSHSY and SAAADI. This CDR3 has 15 residues. The CDR3 region has the DNA TGCGCCAGAAGTGGTGAAGGGGGTAGCAATCAGCCCAAGCATTTT. Protein sequence: CARSGEGGSNQPKHF.

The V gene is TRBV20-1, the J gene TRBJ2-1, with 7 positions matching TRBD1. This CDR3 contains 14 residues. The germline CDR1 and CDR2 sequences are DFQATT and SNEGSKA (reference sequence). Trimming removed 3 bases from V and 4 bases from J; junction bases left unmatched: 6. The CDR3 sequence: CSARTGTAYNEQFF. CDR3 coding DNA: TGCAGTGCTAGGACAGGGACAGCTTACAATGAGCAGTTCTTC.

The table lists this clone with many counts. The chain recombines TRBV7-8 with TRBJ2-5, with D perhaps TRBD1 (6 bases). This CDR3 contains 15 residues. Trimming took off 5 bases at V and 3 bases at J, with 16 bases between the two ends. Per germline, CDR1 SGHVS and CDR2 FQNEAQ. In nucleotides, the CDR3 is TGTGCCAGCAGCCGGCGGGTGGGGGCCGAAGAGACCCAGTACTTC. It specifies CASSRRVGAEETQYF. Filled out from reference TRBV7-8 and TRBJ2-5, the complete variable domain reads GAGVSQSPRYKVAKRGQDVALRCDPISGHVSLFWYQQALGQGPEFLTYFQNEAQLDKSGLPSDRFFAERPEGSVSTLKIQRTQQEDSAVYLCASSRRVGAEETQYFGPGTRLLVL.

The rearrangement links TRBV6-4 to TRBJ1-5; D unresolved. The CDR3 covers 13 residues. In germline, CDR1 is MRHNA, CDR2 SNTAGT. Trimming removed 5 bases at V and 6 bases at J, with 11 bases between. The CDR3 nucleotides are TGTGCCAGCAGTTCGGGCTCAACTCAGCCCCAGCATTTT. As protein: CASSSGSTQPQHF.

About this clone itself: Other DNA sequences of this sample code for an identical CDR3. The chain links TRBV5-5 to TRBJ2-5; 9 bases are a match to TRBD1. The ends lost 4 bases at V and 2 bases at J; junction bases unmatched: 6. Per germline, CDR1 SGHKS and CDR2 YYEKEE (reference sequence). This CDR3 is built from 15 residues. The CDR3 protein is CASSRTGTGQETQYF. The CDR3 DNA sequence: TGTGCCAGCAGCAGGACCGGGACAGGGCAAGAGACCCAGTACTTC.

In its sample, this clone was seen once. This sequence joins TRBV30 and TRBJ1-3, with no clear D. The V gene lost 2 bases and the J gene lost 4 bases, with 9 bases spanning the gap. The CDR3 has 13 amino acids. CDR1 is GTSNPN and CDR2 is SVGIG in the germline V gene (reference sequence). The DNA of the CDR3 is TGTGCCTGGAGTTTGGGCCCAGGAAACACCATATATTTT. This encodes CAWSLGPGNTIYF.

Ten or more counts support this clone. The chain couples TRBV6-1 to TRBJ2-1; either TRBD1 or TRBD2 may fit D (5 bases each). Trimming pared 7 bases from V and 0 bases from J, leaving 13 bases between. The CDR3 spans 15 residues. The V gene's germline CDR1 is MNHNS and CDR2 SASEGT. The chain's CDR3 is CASNRVGGSYNEQFF. The CDR3 DNA reads TGTGCCAGCAACAGAGTTGGGGGCTCCTACAATGAGCAGTTCTTC.